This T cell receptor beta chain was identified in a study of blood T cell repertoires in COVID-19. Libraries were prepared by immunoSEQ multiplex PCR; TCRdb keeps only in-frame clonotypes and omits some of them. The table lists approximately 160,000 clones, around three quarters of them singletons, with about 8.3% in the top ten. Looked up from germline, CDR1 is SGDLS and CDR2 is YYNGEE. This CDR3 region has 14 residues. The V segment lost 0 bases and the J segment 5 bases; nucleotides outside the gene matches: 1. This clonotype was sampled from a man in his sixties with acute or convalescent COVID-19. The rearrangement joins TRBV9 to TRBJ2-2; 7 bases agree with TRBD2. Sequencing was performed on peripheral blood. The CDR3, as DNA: TGTGCCAGCAGCGTAGAACTAGCGACCGGGGAGCTGTTTTTT. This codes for CASSVELATGELFF. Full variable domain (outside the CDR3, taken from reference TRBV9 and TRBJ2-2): DSGVTQTPKHLITATGQRVTLRCSPRSGDLSVYWYQQSLDQGLQFLIQYYNGEERAKGNILERFSAQQFPDLHSELNLSSLELGDSALYFCASSVELATGELFFGEGSRLTVL.